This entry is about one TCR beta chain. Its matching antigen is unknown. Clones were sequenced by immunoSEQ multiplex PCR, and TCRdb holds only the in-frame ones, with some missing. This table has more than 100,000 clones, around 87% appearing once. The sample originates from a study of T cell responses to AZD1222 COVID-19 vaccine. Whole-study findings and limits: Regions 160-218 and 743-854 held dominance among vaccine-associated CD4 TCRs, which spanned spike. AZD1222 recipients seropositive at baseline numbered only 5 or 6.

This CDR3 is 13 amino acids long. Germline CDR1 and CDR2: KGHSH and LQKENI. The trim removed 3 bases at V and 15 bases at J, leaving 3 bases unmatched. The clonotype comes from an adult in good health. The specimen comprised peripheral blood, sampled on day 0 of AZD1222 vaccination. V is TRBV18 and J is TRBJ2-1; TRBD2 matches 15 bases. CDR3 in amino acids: CASSPGLAGGMFF. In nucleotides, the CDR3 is TGTGCCAGCTCACCGGGACTAGCGGGGGGTATGTTCTTC. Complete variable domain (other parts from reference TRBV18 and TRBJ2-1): NAGVMQNPRHLVRRRGQEARLRCSPMKGHSHVYWYRQLPEEGLKFMVYLQKENIIDESGMPKERFSAEFPKEGPSILRIQQVVRGDSAAYFCASSPGLAGGMFFGPGTRLTVL.